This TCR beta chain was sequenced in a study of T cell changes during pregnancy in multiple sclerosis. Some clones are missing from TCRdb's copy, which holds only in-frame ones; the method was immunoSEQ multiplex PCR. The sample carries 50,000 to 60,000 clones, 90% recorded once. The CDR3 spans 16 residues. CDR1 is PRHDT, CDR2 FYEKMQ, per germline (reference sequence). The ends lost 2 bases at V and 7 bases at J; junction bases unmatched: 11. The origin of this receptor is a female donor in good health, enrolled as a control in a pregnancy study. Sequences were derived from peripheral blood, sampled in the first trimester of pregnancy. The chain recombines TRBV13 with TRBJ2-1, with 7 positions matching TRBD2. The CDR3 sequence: CASSLRYAGDLNEQFF. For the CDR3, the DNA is TGTGCCAGCAGCTTAAGGTATGCGGGAGACTTGAATGAGCAGTTCTTC. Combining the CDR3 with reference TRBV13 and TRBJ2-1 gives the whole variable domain AAGVIQSPRHLIKEKRETATLKCYPIPRHDTVYWYQQGPGQDPQFLISFYEKMQSDKGSIPDRFSAQQFSDYHSELNMSSLELGDSALYFCASSLRYAGDLNEQFFGPGTRLTVL.